These 26 T cell receptor beta chains originate from one sample sequenced in a study of T cell responses to AZD1222 COVID-19 vaccine. Data came from immunoSEQ multiplex PCR; TCRdb stores just in-frame clones and leaves some out. The sample comprises roughly 120,000 clones, more than 80% of which are singletons, and 4% to 4.5% rests with the top ten. Sequenced here: peripheral blood, sampled 28 days after the second dose of the MenACWY control vaccine. These receptors were taken from an adult who received the MenACWY meningococcal vaccine as a control.

V gene TRBV19 combines with J gene TRBJ1-5; possibly TRBD1 for D (6 bases). Germline loops: CDR1 LNHDA, CDR2 SQIVND (reference sequence). Trimming removed 5 bases at V and 7 bases at J, with 15 bases between. This CDR3 spans 14 amino acids. This chain's CDR3 is CASSGGPGDQPQHF. The CDR3 bases are TGTGCCAGTAGTGGGGGGCCGGGGGACCAGCCCCAGCATTTT. The full variable domain, in which reference TRBV19 and TRBJ1-5 provide the parts outside the CDR3, is DGGITQSPKYLFRKEGQNVTLSCEQNLNHDAMYWYRQDPGQGLRLIYYSQIVNDFQKGDIAEGYSVSREKKESFPLTVTSAQKNPTAFYLCASSGGPGDQPQHFGDGTRLSIL.

Only one count was recorded for this clone. The CDR3 loop is CASSLGPGTYEQYF. The CDR3 DNA sequence: TGTGCCAGCAGCTTAGGCCCAGGGACCTACGAGCAGTACTTC. The rearrangement joins TRBV11-2 to TRBJ2-7, with D possibly TRBD1 on 5 matching bases. The germline V and J ends were trimmed by 1 base and 2 bases, with 9 bases remaining between them. The CDR3 has 14 amino acids. Germline V gene sequence: CDR1 SGHAT, CDR2 FQNNGV.

The chain uses TRBV2 and TRBJ2-7; 11 bases are a match to TRBD1. Germline values: CDR1 SNHLY, CDR2 FYNNEI. The length of the CDR3 is 14 residues. J gave up 1 base and V 9 bases, and 5 bases lay outside the gene matches. The CDR3 DNA reads TGTGCCAGTAACCGGGACAGGGGGTCCTACGAGCAGTACTTC. It translates to CASNRDRGSYEQYF.

The chain joins TRBV3-1 (or the pseudogene TRBV3-2) to TRBJ1-6; D uncertain. Looked up from germline, CDR1 is LGHDT and CDR2 is YNNKEL (reference sequence). V lost 4 bases and J lost 7, with 14 bases in between. The CDR3 is 15 amino acids. The chain's CDR3 is CASSPLVTENSPLHF. CDR3 coding DNA: TGTGCCAGCAGCCCACTGGTGACCGAGAATTCACCCCTCCACTTT.

V usage is TRBV27 and J usage is TRBJ2-7, with D possibly TRBD2 on 6 matching bases. Trimming stripped 10 bases from V and 1 base from J, with 14 bases between. This CDR3 is built from 13 residues. Looked up from germline, CDR1 is MNHEY and CDR2 is SMNVEV (reference sequence). The CDR3 loop reads CATKEGVSYEQYF. The CDR3 DNA is TGTGCCACAAAGGAGGGAGTGTCCTACGAGCAGTACTTC.

The V gene is TRBV5-1, the J gene TRBJ2-1; 10 nucleotides align to TRBD2. The V gene's germline CDR1 is SGHRS and CDR2 YFSETQ. V dropped 4 bases and J dropped 12; count of bases not matched to a gene: 4. This CDR3 comprises 12 residues. The CDR3 nucleotides are TGCGCCAGCAGCGACTTAGCGGGAGGGCAGTTCTTC. It specifies CASSDLAGGQFF.

The table lists this clone with a few counts. The gene calls are TRBV7-9 and TRBJ1-3; perhaps TRBD1 as D (6 bases). CDR3 length: 15 amino acids. V was pared by 9 bases and J by 0 bases, with 15 bases between. Germline V gene sequence: CDR1 SEHNR, CDR2 FQNEAQ (reference sequence). For the CDR3, the DNA is TGTGCCAGTACAACCGAGGGGGGCTCTGGAAACACCATATATTTT. Translation gives CASTTEGGSGNTIYF. The full variable domain, completed using reference TRBV7-9 and TRBJ1-3, is DTGVSQNPRHKITKRGQNVTFRCDPISEHNRLYWYRQTLGQGPEFLTYFQNEAQLEKSRLLSDRFSAERPKGSFSTLEIQRTEQGDSAMYLCASTTEGGSGNTIYFGEGSWLTVV.

The J gene is TRBJ2-7, the V gene TRBV29-1; D unresolved. CDR1 is SQVTM and CDR2 is ANQGSEA in the germline V gene. Trimming pared 7 bases from V and 0 bases from J, leaving 7 bases between. This CDR3 is built from 11 residues. The CDR3 reads CSGRTSYEQYF. DNA for the CDR3: TGCAGCGGCCGGACCTCCTACGAGCAGTACTTC.

The chain has TRBV5-6 and TRBJ2-6, with a tentative D call TRBD2 (5 bases). This CDR3 spans 15 amino acids. Germline V gives CDR1 SGHDT, CDR2 YYEEEE. V was shortened by 3 bases and J by 3 bases, with 10 bases between the two germline ends. The CDR3, as DNA: TGTGCCAGCAGCTGGCGGGCCTTTGGGGCCAACGTCCTGACTTTC. This codes for CASSWRAFGANVLTF.

The chain couples TRBV18 to TRBJ1-2; the match to TRBD1 covers 12 bases. Germline CDR1 and CDR2: KGHSH and LQKENI. CDR3 size: 15 residues. Unmatched junction bases numbered 7, after V lost 6 bases and J lost 5 bases. This CDR3 is CASSEGQGARYGYTF. The DNA of the CDR3 is TGTGCCAGCTCGGAGGGACAGGGGGCGCGGTATGGCTACACCTTC.

The chain couples TRBV5-1 to TRBJ2-2; 9 positions match TRBD1. Per germline, CDR1 SGHRS and CDR2 YFSETQ. V was clipped by 0 bases and J by 5 bases; unmatched bases: 5. The CDR3 runs 16 residues. In nucleotides, the CDR3 is TGCGCCAGCAGCTTGGGGGGACAGGGAACAACCGGGGAGCTGTTTTTT. Amino acids: CASSLGGQGTTGELFF.

The chain is built from TRBV5-4 and TRBJ2-3; 10 bases are shared with TRBD1. The trim removed 6 bases at V and 4 bases at J, leaving 8 bases unmatched. Per germline, CDR1 SGHNT and CDR2 YYREEE (reference sequence). The CDR3 has 15 residues. CDR3 loop: CASIRDRGAADTQYF. CDR3 sequence (DNA): TGTGCCAGCATCCGGGACAGGGGAGCGGCAGATACGCAGTATTTT.

The gene calls are TRBV10-3 and TRBJ1-5; possible D gene TRBD1, 5 bases. Germline V lookup: CDR1 ENHRY, CDR2 SYGVKD. The CDR3 runs 15 residues. V was cut by 4 bases and J by 0 bases, with 10 bases left in between. CDR3 DNA: TGTGCCATCAGTGCAGGACACTATAGCAATCAGCCCCAGCATTTT. Residues: CAISAGHYSNQPQHF.

The chain carries TRBV30 and TRBJ2-7; tentative D call: TRBD1 (6 bases). Trimming cost V 2 bases and J 0 bases, with 14 bases left between them. Looked up from germline, CDR1 is GTSNPN and CDR2 is SVGIG (reference sequence). This CDR3 region has 15 residues. The CDR3 bases are TGTGCCTGGAGTCTCCGACAGGCTAGCTCCTACGAGCAGTACTTC. It encodes CAWSLRQASSYEQYF.

The J gene is TRBJ2-3, the V gene TRBV19, with 10 bases lining up with TRBD1. J was trimmed by 1 base and V by 1 base; bases with no gene match: 2. Germline V CDR1 and CDR2: LNHDA, SQIVND (reference sequence). The CDR3 is 16 amino acids. In nucleotides, the CDR3 is TGTGCCAGTAGTATAGGAGGGACAGGGGGCACAGATACGCAGTATTTT. Amino acid sequence: CASSIGGTGGTDTQYF.

This clone was seen a single time. The rearrangement joins TRBV6-4 to TRBJ2-3, with 8 bases matching TRBD2. The CDR3 totals 19 residues. Germline assignment: CDR1 MRHNA and CDR2 SNTAGT. V lost 4 bases to trimming and J lost 2 bases; unmatched junction nucleotides: 17. The CDR3 region is CASSANPGTSGGNTDTQYF. In DNA form, the CDR3 reads TGTGCCAGCAGTGCCAACCCCGGGACTAGTGGGGGGAACACAGATACGCAGTATTTT.

This chain joins TRBV19 and TRBJ1-5; D may be TRBD1 (5 bases). Trimming took 3 bases from V and 6 from J, leaving 12 bases between them. The CDR3 is made up of 14 amino acids. Germline V CDR1 and CDR2: LNHDA, SQIVND (reference sequence). The CDR3 is CASSILQGGQPQHF. CDR3 coding DNA: TGTGCCAGTAGTATTCTTCAGGGCGGTCAGCCCCAGCATTTT. Full variable domain (outside the CDR3, taken from reference TRBV19 and TRBJ1-5): DGGITQSPKYLFRKEGQNVTLSCEQNLNHDAMYWYRQDPGQGLRLIYYSQIVNDFQKGDIAEGYSVSREKKESFPLTVTSAQKNPTAFYLCASSILQGGQPQHFGDGTRLSIL.

V gene TRBV11-3 combines with J gene TRBJ1-5; TRBD1 is a possible D gene (5 bases). Germline CDR1 SGHNT, CDR2 YENEEA. Trimming removed 4 bases at V and 3 bases at J, with 19 bases between. CDR3 size: 17 residues. The CDR3 sequence: CASSSPYNDSNNQPQHF. The CDR3 nucleotides read TGTGCCAGCAGCTCGCCCTACAACGACAGCAACAATCAGCCCCAGCATTTT. The full variable domain, with the rest looked up from reference TRBV11-3 and TRBJ1-5, is EAGVVQSPRYKIIEKKQPVAFWCNPISGHNTLYWYLQNLGQGPELLIRYENEEAVDDSQLPKDRFSAERLKGVDSTLKIQPAELGDSAVYLCASSSPYNDSNNQPQHFGDGTRLSIL.

This sequence joins TRBV5-1 and TRBJ2-5; possible D gene TRBD1, 5 bases. Trimming cost V 3 bases and J 5 bases, with 5 bases left between them. This CDR3 comprises 11 residues. CDR1 SGHRS and CDR2 YFSETQ come from the germline V gene. CDR3 sequence: CASSSGETQYF. In DNA, the CDR3 is TGCGCCAGCAGCTCAGGGGAGACCCAGTACTTC.

The chain carries TRBV5-4 and TRBJ1-6; 11 bases are shared with TRBD1. Per germline, CDR1 SGHNT and CDR2 YYREEE (reference sequence). J was trimmed by 7 bases and V by 3 bases; bases with no gene match: 3. The CDR3 has 15 amino acids. The CDR3 region has the DNA TGTGCCAGCAGCTGGGACAGGGGGGGCAATTCACCCCTCCACTTT. Translation gives CASSWDRGGNSPLHF.

The V gene is TRBV28, the J gene TRBJ2-2; the D call may be TRBD1 or TRBD2 (5 bases each). This CDR3 comprises 15 residues. Germline CDR1 MDHEN, CDR2 SYDVKM. Trimming left V 4 bases short and J 1 base short, with 10 bases between. The CDR3 DNA reads as TGTGCCAGCAGTTCCGGGACCATGAACACCGGGGAGCTGTTTTTT. This gives the protein CASSSGTMNTGELFF.

This clone has just one count. CDR3 in DNA: TGTGCCAGCAGTTACGGGTCGGGTAAGTCCTACGAGCAGTACGTC. Translated, it gives CASSYGSGKSYEQYV. V is TRBV6-2 or TRBV6-3 and J is TRBJ2-7; D gene ambiguous. Germline CDR1 and CDR2: MNHEY and SVGEGT. Trimming took off 2 bases at V and 1 base at J, with 12 bases between the two ends. The CDR3 extends over 15 amino acids.

CDR3 loop: CASTSGPYGNTIYF. DNA for the CDR3: TGTGCCAGCACTTCAGGGCCATATGGAAACACCATATATTTT. V is TRBV28 and J is TRBJ1-3; tentative D call: TRBD1 (5 bases). V was shortened by 7 bases and J by 3 bases, with 13 bases between the two germline ends. The CDR3 is 14 residues long. Germline CDR1 MDHEN, CDR2 SYDVKM.

The chain uses TRBV6-5 and TRBJ1-6, with a possible D match to TRBD1 (5 bases). Trimming stripped 0 bases from V and 8 bases from J, with 11 bases between. This CDR3 comprises 15 residues. Germline V gives CDR1 MNHEY, CDR2 SVGAGI. CDR3 sequence: CASSYSGRRDSPLHF. CDR3 DNA: TGTGCCAGCAGTTACTCGGGACGGCGGGATTCACCCCTCCACTTT.

The chain combines TRBV2 with TRBJ2-5, with a possible D match to TRBD2 (6 bases). The V gene's germline CDR1 is SNHLY and CDR2 FYNNEI. The V end lost 8 bases, the J end lost 1 base, and 14 bases lay between the germline ends. This CDR3 has 14 amino acids. DNA for the CDR3: TGTGCCAGCGCGTTCGGGGGACCCCAAGAGACCCAGTACTTC. This codes for CASAFGGPQETQYF.

V usage is TRBV7-2 and J usage is TRBJ2-1, with TRBD2 identical over 8 bases. Germline lookup yields CDR1 SGHTA and CDR2 FQGNSA. V dropped 1 base and J dropped 3; count of bases not matched to a gene: 5. The CDR3 contains 16 residues. In DNA form, the CDR3 reads TGTGCCAGCAGCTTAGGGGCGGGAGGTCTCTACAATGAGCAGTTCTTC. Its protein product is CASSLGAGGLYNEQFF.